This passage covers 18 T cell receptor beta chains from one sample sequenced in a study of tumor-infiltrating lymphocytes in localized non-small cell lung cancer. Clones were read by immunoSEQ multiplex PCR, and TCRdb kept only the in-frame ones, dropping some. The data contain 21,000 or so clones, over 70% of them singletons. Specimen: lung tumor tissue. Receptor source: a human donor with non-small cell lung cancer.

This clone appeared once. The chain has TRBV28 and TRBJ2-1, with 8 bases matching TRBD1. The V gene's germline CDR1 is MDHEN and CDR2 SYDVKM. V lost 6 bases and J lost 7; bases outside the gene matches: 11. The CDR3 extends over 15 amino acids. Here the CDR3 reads CASSDRTGRGNEQFF. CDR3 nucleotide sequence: TGTGCCAGCAGCGACCGGACAGGGAGAGGGAATGAGCAGTTCTTC.

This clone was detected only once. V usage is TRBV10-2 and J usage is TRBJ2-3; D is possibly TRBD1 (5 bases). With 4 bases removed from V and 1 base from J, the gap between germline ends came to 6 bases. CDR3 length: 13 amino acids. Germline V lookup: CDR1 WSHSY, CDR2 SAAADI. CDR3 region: CASSVRGTDTQYF. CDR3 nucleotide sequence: TGCGCCAGCAGTGTCAGGGGCACAGATACGCAGTATTTT.

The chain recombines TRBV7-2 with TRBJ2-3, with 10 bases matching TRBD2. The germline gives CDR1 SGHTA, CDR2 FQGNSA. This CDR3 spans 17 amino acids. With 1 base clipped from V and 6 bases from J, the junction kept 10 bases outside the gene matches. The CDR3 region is CASSLGLLAGKWDTQYF. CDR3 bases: TGTGCCAGCAGCTTAGGATTACTAGCGGGAAAATGGGATACGCAGTATTTT.

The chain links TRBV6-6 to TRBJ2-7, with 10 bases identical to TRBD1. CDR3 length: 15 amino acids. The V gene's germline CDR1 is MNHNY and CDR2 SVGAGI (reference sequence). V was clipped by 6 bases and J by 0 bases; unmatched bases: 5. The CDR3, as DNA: TGTGCCAGCAGCACGACAGGGGGCCTCTCCTACGAGCAGTACTTC. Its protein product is CASSTTGGLSYEQYF.

CDR3 DNA: TGTGCCACCAGCCCCGCAGGGCGGAATGAAAAACTGTTTTTT. It specifies CATSPAGRNEKLFF. The chain joins TRBV15 to TRBJ1-4; D possibly corresponds to TRBD1 (5 bases). CDR1 is LNHNV, CDR2 YYDKDF, per germline (reference sequence). Between the trimmed V and J ends, which lost 5 bases and 5 bases, there was a span of 12 bases. The CDR3 is 14 amino acids.

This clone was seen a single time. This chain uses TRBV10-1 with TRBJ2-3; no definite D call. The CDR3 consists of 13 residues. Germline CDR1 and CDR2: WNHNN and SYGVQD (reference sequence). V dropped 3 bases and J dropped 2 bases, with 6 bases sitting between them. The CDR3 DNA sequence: TGCGCCAGCAGTGAAGACCTCACAGATACGCAGTATTTT. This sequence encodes CASSEDLTDTQYF.

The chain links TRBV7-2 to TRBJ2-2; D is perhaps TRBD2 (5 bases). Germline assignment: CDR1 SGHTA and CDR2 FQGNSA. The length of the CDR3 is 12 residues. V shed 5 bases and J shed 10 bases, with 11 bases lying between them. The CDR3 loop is CASSPRVPELFF. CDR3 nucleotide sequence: TGTGCCAGCAGCCCGAGGGTGCCGGAGCTGTTTTTT. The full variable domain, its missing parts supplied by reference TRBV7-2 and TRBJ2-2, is GAGVSQSPSNKVTEKGKDVELRCDPISGHTALYWYRQSLGQGLEFLIYFQGNSAPDKSGLPSDRFSAERTGGSVSTLTIQRTQQEDSAVYLCASSPRVPELFFGEGSRLTVL.

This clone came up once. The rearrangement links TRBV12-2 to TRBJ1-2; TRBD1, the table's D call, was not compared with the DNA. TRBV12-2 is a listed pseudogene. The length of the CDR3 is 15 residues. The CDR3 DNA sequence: TGTGCAAGTCGCTTAACCCCTACAGGGATTAAAGGCTACACCTTC. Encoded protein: CASRLTPTGIKGYTF.

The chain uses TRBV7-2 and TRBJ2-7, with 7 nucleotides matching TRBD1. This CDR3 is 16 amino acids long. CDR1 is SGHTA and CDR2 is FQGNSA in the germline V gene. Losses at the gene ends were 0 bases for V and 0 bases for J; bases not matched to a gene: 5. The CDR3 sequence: CASSLARGQSSYEQYF. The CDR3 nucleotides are TGTGCCAGCAGCTTAGCGAGGGGACAGTCCTCCTACGAGCAGTACTTC.

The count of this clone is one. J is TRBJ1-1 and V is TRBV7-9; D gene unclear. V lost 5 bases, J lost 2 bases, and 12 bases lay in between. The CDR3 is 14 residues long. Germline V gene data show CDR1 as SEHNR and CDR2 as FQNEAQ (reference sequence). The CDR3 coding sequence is TGTGCCAGCAGCAAGCGGGCAGAAAACACTGAAGCTTTCTTT. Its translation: CASSKRAENTEAFF.

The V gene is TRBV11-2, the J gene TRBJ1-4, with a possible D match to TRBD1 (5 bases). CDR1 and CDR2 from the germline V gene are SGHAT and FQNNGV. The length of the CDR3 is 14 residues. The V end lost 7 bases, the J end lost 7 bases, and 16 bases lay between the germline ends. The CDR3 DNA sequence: TGTGCCAGCAAACCGACAGTCTTTGGTGAAAAACTGTTTTTT. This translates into CASKPTVFGEKLFF.

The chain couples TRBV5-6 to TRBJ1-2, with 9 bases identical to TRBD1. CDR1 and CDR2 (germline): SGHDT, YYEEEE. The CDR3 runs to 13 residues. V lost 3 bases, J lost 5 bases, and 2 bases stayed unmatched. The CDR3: CASSSGQGYGYTF. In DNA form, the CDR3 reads TGTGCCAGCAGCTCGGGACAGGGATATGGCTACACCTTC.

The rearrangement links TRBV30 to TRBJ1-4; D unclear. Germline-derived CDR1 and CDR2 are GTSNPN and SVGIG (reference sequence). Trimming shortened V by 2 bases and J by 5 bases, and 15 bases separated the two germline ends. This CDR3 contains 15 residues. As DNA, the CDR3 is TGTGCCTGGAGTTGGGTTCCTAACGGGAATGAAAAACTGTTTTTT. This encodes CAWSWVPNGNEKLFF. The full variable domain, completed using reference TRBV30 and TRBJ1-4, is SQTIHQWPATLVQPVGSPLSLECTVEGTSNPNLYWYRQAAGRGLQLLFYSVGIGQISSEVPQNLSASRPQDRQFILSSKKLLLSDSGFYLCAWSWVPNGNEKLFFGSGTQLSVL.

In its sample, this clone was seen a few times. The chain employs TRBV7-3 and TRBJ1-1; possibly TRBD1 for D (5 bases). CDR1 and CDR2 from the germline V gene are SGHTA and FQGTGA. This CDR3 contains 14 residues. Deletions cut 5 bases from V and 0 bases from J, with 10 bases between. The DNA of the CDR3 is TGTGCCAGCAGCCAGCAGGGTATGAACACTGAAGCTTTCTTT. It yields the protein CASSQQGMNTEAFF.

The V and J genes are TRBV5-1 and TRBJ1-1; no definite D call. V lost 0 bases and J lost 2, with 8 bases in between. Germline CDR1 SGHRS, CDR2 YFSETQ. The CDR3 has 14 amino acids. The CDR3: CASSLVGANTEAFF. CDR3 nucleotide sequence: TGCGCCAGCAGCTTGGTAGGAGCCAACACTGAAGCTTTCTTT.

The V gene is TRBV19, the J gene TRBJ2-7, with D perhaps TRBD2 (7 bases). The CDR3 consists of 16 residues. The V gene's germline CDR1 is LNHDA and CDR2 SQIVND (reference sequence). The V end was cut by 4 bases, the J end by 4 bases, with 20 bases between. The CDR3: CASSTGGQMGQYEQYF. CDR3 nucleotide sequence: TGTGCCAGTAGTACGGGAGGACAGATGGGGCAATACGAGCAGTACTTC.

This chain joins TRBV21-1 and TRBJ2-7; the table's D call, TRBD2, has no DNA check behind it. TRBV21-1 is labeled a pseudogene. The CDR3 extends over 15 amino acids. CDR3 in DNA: TGTGCCAGCAGCAGGAGCGGTGCGATCTCCTACGAGCAGTACTTC. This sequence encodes CASSRSGAISYEQYF.

The CDR3 DNA follows: TGTGCCAGCAGCTTACGGGGGGGCAACTATGGCTACACCTTC. This sequence encodes CASSLRGGNYGYTF. This chain uses TRBV13 with TRBJ1-2; weak D call: TRBD1 (6 bases). CDR1 and CDR2 (germline): PRHDT, FYEKMQ (reference sequence). Trimming took off 2 bases at V and 2 bases at J, with 9 bases between the two ends. The CDR3 length is 14 residues.